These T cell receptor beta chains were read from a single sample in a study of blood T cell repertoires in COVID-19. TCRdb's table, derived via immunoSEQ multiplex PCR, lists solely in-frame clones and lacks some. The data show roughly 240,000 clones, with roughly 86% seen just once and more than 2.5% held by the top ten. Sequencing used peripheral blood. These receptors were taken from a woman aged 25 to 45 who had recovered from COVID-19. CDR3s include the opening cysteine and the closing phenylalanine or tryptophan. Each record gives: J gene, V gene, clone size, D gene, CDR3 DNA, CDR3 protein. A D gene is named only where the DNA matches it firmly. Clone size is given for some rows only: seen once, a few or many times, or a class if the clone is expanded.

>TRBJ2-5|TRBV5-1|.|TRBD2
TGCGCCAGCAGCTCGGGGGGGCGAGAGACCCAGTACTTC
CASSSGGRETQYF
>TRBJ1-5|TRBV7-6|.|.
TGTGCCAGCAGCTTAGCCCTCTTCCTGGGGGACTATCAGCCCCAGCATTTT
CASSLALFLGDYQPQHF
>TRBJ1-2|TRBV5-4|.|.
TGTGCCAGCAGCCTCGGGACAACAACCCAGGGTGGCTACACCTTC
CASSLGTTTQGGYTF
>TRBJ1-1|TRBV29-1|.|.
TGCAGCGTCCCTAGGCCGGTTCAGGGGAACACTGAAGCTTTCTTT
CSVPRPVQGNTEAFF
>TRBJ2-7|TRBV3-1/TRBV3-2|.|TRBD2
TGTGCCAGCAGCCAAGAGGGAGCGGGGCCAAACTCCTACGAGCAGTACTTC
CASSQEGAGPNSYEQYF
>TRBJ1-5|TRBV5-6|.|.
TGTGCCAGCAGCAGCCGGGCCACGGGAGGCAATCAGCCCCAGCATTTT
CASSSRATGGNQPQHF
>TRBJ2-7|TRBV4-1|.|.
TGCGCCAGCAGCCAAGTAGAGGGGGAGTACGAGCAGTACTTC
CASSQVEGEYEQYF
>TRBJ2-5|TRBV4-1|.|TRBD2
TGCGCCAGCAGTCCAGGACTAGCGGGTCGTTTAGAGACCCAGTACTTC
CASSPGLAGRLETQYF
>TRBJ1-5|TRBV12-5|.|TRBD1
TGTGCTAGTGGTTTCGGGTCGCAGGGGGTTAATCAGCCCCAGCATTTT
CASGFGSQGVNQPQHF
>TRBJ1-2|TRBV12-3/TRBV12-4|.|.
TGTGCCAGCAGTTTCCAGGCGGGGCTTGGCTACACCTTC
CASSFQAGLGYTF
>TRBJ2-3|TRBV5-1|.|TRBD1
TGCGCCAGCAGCTTTGGTGACAGGGACACAGATACGCAGTATTTT
CASSFGDRDTDTQYF
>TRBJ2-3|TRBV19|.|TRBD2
TGTGCCAGTAGTATCGAGCGGGGGGGTAGCACAGATACGCAGTATTTT
CASSIERGGSTDTQYF
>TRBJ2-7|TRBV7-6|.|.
TGTGCCAGCAGCTTAGGGGCCGGGAACCCCTCCTACGAGCAGTACTTC
CASSLGAGNPSYEQYF
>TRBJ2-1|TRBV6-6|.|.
TGTGCCAGCGGTTGGGCAGGGCTGAGTAACAATGAGCAGTTCTTC
CASGWAGLSNNEQFF
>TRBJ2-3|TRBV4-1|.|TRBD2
TGCGCCAGCAGCCACGATTCTCGAAGCGGGGATAGCACAGATACGCAGTATTTT
CASSHDSRSGDSTDTQYF
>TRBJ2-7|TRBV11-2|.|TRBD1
TGTGCCAGCAGCCCAGGGACAGGTCGGCGAGACGAGCAGTACTTC
CASSPGTGRRDEQYF
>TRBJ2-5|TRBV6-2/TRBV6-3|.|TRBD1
TGTGCCAGCAGCCCTCCTGGTCGGGACAGCGCTTACCAAGAGACCCAGTACTTC
CASSPPGRDSAYQETQYF
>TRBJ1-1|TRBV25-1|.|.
TGTGCCAGCAGTGACCCGGCCCGAACAGGGTCCGAGATCACTGAAGCTTTCTTT
CASSDPARTGSEITEAFF
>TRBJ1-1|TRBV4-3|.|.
TGCGCCAGCAGCCACGGTGCGGGGCCTGAAGCTTTCTTT
CASSHGAGPEAFF
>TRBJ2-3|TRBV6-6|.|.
TGTGCCAGCAGCCCCCCCGAGAGGACGCAGTATTTT
CASSPPERTQYF
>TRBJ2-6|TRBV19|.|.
TGTGCCAGTAGTCGTCAGGGGTCTGGGGCCAACGTCCTGACTTTC
CASSRQGSGANVLTF
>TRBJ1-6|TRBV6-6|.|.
TGTGCCAGCAGCGACAGTTCCTATAATTCACCCCTCCACTTT
CASSDSSYNSPLHF
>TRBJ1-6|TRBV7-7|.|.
TGTGCCAGCAGCCCCCGAGGGAGAGCCTATAATTCACCCCTCCACTTT
CASSPRGRAYNSPLHF
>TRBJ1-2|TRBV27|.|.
TGTGCCAGCAGTCCCAGAAGGGGCTTGGACTATGGCTACACCTTC
CASSPRRGLDYGYTF
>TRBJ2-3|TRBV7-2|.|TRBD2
TGTGCCAGCAGCTTAGTGCTCCTAGCGGGGGCCCTAAGCACAGATACGCAGTATTTT
CASSLVLLAGALSTDTQYF
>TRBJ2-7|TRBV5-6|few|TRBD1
TGTGCCAGCAGCTCTGGGACAGGGCCCTACGAGCAGTACTTC
CASSSGTGPYEQYF
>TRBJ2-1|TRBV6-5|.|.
TGTGCCAGCAGCCTCCGACGGGATTCCTACAATGAGCAGTTCTTC
CASSLRRDSYNEQFF
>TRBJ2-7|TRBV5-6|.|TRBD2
TGTGCCAGCAGCTTTGGGACTAGCGGGGAGATATTCTACGAGCAGTACTTC
CASSFGTSGEIFYEQYF
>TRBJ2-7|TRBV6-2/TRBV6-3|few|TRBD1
TGTGCCAGCAGCCCACTGGGACAGTACTACTACGAGCAGTACTTC
CASSPLGQYYYEQYF
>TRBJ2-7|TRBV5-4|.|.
TGTGCCAGCAGCCCTGAACTGGGCAGGGACTACGAGCAGTACTTC
CASSPELGRDYEQYF
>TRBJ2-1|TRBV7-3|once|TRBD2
TGTGCCAGCAGCTTGGCAGGACGACGGGGGGGTAAGAATGAGCAGTTCTTC
CASSLAGRRGGKNEQFF
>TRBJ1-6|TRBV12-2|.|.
TGTGCAAGTCGCTCGGAGGAACAGGGGACATATAATTCACCCCTCCACTTT
CASRSEEQGTYNSPLHF
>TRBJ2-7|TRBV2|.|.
TGTGCCAGCAGTACACCTGGGGAGGCTTCCTACGAGCAGTACTTC
CASSTPGEASYEQYF
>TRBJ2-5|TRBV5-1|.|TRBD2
TGCGCCAGCACCCTTACGCCTAGCGGGGGGGGAGAGACCCAGTACTTC
CASTLTPSGGGETQYF
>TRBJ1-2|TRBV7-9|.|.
TGTGCCAGCAGCTTACAGGGCACTGCACGTGGCTACACCTTC
CASSLQGTARGYTF
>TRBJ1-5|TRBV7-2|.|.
TGTGCCAGCAGCTTAGTAGGGGAGGGTAGCAATCAGCCCCAGCATTTT
CASSLVGEGSNQPQHF
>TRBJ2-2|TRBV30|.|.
TGTGCCTGGAGTGACCCCCTCGGGCGGGGGCAAGCCCGGGAGCTGTTTTTT
CAWSDPLGRGQARELFF
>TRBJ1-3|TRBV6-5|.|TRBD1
TGTGCCAGCAGTTTAGGACAGGGTGGAGACACCATATATTTT
CASSLGQGGDTIYF
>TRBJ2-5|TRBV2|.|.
TGTGCCAGCAGTGAAACGACAGGTCTAGGTGGACAAGAGACCCAGTACTTC
CASSETTGLGGQETQYF
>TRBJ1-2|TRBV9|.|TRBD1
TGTGCCAGCAGCGCGGGACAGGGGGTTGGCTACACCTTC
CASSAGQGVGYTF
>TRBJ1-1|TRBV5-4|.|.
TGTGCCAGCAGCTTGGCCACAGGGAACACTGAAGCTTTCTTT
CASSLATGNTEAFF
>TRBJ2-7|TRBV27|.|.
TGTGCCAGCAGTTTAAGGGGCGACATCCACGAGCAGTACTTC
CASSLRGDIHEQYF
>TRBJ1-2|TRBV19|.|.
TGTGCCAGTAGTATTTTCCAGGGTAACTATGGCTACACCTTC
CASSIFQGNYGYTF
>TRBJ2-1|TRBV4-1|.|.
TGCGCCAGCAGCCTGGGGGCTCGCAATGAGCAGTTCTTC
CASSLGARNEQFF
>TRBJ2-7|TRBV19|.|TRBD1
TGTGCCAGTAGTATATCAATATTCAGGGGGCGTATCGAGCAGTACTTC
CASSISIFRGRIEQYF
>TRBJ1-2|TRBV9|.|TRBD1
TGTGCCAGCAGCGCACAGGGGGTCTATGGCTACACCTTC
CASSAQGVYGYTF
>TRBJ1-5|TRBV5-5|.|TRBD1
TGTGCCAGCAGCCCCCGGGAGGGGGCGGCTCAGCCCCAGCATTTT
CASSPREGAAQPQHF
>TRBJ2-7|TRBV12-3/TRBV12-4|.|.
TGTGCCAGCAGACCCGCGGAATCCTACGAGCAGTACTTC
CASRPAESYEQYF
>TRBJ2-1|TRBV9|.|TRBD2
TGTGCCAGCAGCCTCCGGGCGGCGGGGGGGCCGAATGAGCAGTTCTTC
CASSLRAAGGPNEQFF
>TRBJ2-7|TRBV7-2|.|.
TGTGCCAGCAGTGCAGGGATATACGACGAGCAGTACTTC
CASSAGIYDEQYF
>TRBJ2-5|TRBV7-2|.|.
TGTGCCAGCAGCCCCCAGGCAGGGGCCGGAGAGACCCAGTACTTC
CASSPQAGAGETQYF
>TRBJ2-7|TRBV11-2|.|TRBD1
TGTGCCAGCAGCTTCGATCGGGGACAGTTGGTTGAGCAGTACTTC
CASSFDRGQLVEQYF
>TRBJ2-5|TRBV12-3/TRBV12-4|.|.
TGTGCCAGCAGTTTATCGGGGGTAGAGACCCAGTACTTC
CASSLSGVETQYF
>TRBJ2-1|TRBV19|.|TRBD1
TGTGCCAGTAGCGACAGGGCCGAAGACTACAATGAGCAGTTCTTC
CASSDRAEDYNEQFF
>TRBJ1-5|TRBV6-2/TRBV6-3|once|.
TGTGCCAGCAGTTCCCGGGACACATCACAGCCCCAGCATTTT
CASSSRDTSQPQHF
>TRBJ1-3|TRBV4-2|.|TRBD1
TGTGCCAGCAGCCAAGCGGACAGGGGAAACACCATATATTTT
CASSQADRGNTIYF
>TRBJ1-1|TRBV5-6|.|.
TGTGCCAGCAGCTTGGTCAGGCGGAGGAGGGCTGAAGCTTTCTTT
CASSLVRRRRAEAFF